This T cell receptor beta chain was sequenced in a study of beta chain features in type 1 diabetes. Study-wide results and limits: The similarity of naive, central memory and Treg TCRB repertoires appeared greater among patients than among healthy donors. All four CD4+ subsets of Type 1 diabetes patients contained TCRB CDR3s that were moderately but significantly shorter.

The entirety of the isolated RNA underwent reverse transcription, so expressed TCRB transcripts were sequenced. Here immunoSEQ multiplex PCR was the method, and the copy in TCRdb shows in-frame clones only, minus some. Of around 350,000 clones listed, 10% to 15% were seen once; the top ten hold approximately 0.015%. Germline values: CDR1 LNHDA, CDR2 SQIVND (reference sequence). The V gene end was trimmed by 10 bases and the J gene end by 6 bases; junction bases not matched to a gene: 6. The CDR3 totals 12 residues. This clone was detected only a few times. Its antigen is still unknown. Sorting gave populations that all exceeded 95% purity.

The material sequenced was naive CD4+ T cells from blood. The clonotype was recovered from a young man in good health. The chain links TRBV19 to TRBJ2-7, with 10 bases aligning to TRBD1. CDR3 sequence reads: CATDRGLGEQYF. As DNA, the CDR3 is TGTGCCACTGACAGGGGGCTGGGCGAGCAGTACTTC.